The rows below give T cell receptor beta chains drawn from one sample of a study of blood T cell repertoires in COVID-19. Using immunoSEQ multiplex PCR, the repertoire was profiled, and TCRdb retains in-frame clones only, with some absent. The sample consists of under 150,000 clones, 75% to 90% of them appearing once. The sequencing input was peripheral blood. The receptor set was obtained from a woman aged 60-75 years with COVID-19, enrolled during active disease. The CDR3 runs from the conserved cysteine through the conserved F or W. A D gene is named only where the DNA matches it firmly. Expanded clones are given a class, and other clones once, few, many or no size at all.

V: TRBV18
size: NA
J: TRBJ1-2
D: TRBD1
CDR3: CASSQAGGIGYGYTF
DNA: TGTGCCAGCTCACAGGCAGGGGGGATCGGCTATGGCTACACCTTC

V: TRBV9
size: NA
J: TRBJ2-5
D: TRBD1
CDR3: CASSGMTGIGAETQYF
DNA: TGTGCCAGCAGCGGCATGACAGGGATTGGTGCGGAGACCCAGTACTTC

V: TRBV18
size: NA
J: TRBJ1-1
D: TRBD1
CDR3: CASSRGTGVITEAFF
DNA: TGTGCCAGCTCAAGGGGGACAGGGGTTATCACTGAAGCTTTCTTT

V: TRBV7-8
size: NA
J: TRBJ1-1
D: NA
CDR3: CASSWNREGNTEAFF
DNA: TGTGCCAGCAGCTGGAACAGGGAGGGGAACACTGAAGCTTTCTTT

V: TRBV7-3
size: NA
J: TRBJ2-3
D: TRBD1
CDR3: CASSLFRLAQGAFADTQYF
DNA: TGTGCCAGCAGCTTGTTTCGATTGGCACAGGGGGCTTTTGCAGATACGCAGTATTTT

V: TRBV27
size: NA
J: TRBJ1-5
D: NA
CDR3: CASSLTPGYQPQHF
DNA: TGTGCCAGCAGCCTAACGCCGGGTTATCAGCCCCAGCATTTT

V: TRBV10-1
size: NA
J: TRBJ2-5
D: TRBD2
CDR3: CASSLASGGPETQYF
DNA: TGCGCCAGCAGTTTGGCTAGCGGGGGCCCTGAGACCCAGTACTTC

V: TRBV18
size: NA
J: TRBJ1-2
D: NA
CDR3: CASSRGGDYGYTF
DNA: TGTGCCAGCTCACGTGGAGGAGACTATGGCTACACCTTC

V: TRBV6-6
size: NA
J: TRBJ2-3
D: TRBD2
CDR3: CASSYAGGRTDTQYF
DNA: TGTGCCAGCAGTTACGCGGGGGGCCGAACAGATACGCAGTATTTT

V: TRBV19
size: once
J: TRBJ1-1
D: NA
CDR3: CASSILSRRYTEAFF
DNA: TGTGCCAGTAGTATTTTATCCCGGCGGTACACTGAAGCTTTCTTT

V: TRBV6-5
size: once
J: TRBJ2-7
D: NA
CDR3: CASSSDLSRTYEQYF
DNA: TGTGCCAGCAGTTCAGACTTATCCCGTACCTACGAGCAGTACTTC

V: TRBV10-2
size: NA
J: TRBJ1-2
D: NA
CDR3: CASSWTAPQNYGYTF
DNA: TGCGCCAGCAGTTGGACAGCGCCGCAGAACTATGGCTACACCTTC

V: TRBV5-1
size: NA
J: TRBJ2-2
D: NA
CDR3: CASSFLRQANTGELFF
DNA: TGCGCCAGCAGCTTTTTAAGGCAGGCGAACACCGGGGAGCTGTTTTTT

V: TRBV5-4
size: NA
J: TRBJ2-7
D: NA
CDR3: CASTSTGVLPVQYF
DNA: TGTGCCAGCACCTCCACCGGGGTCCTACCGGTGCAGTACTTC

V: TRBV11-3
size: few
J: TRBJ2-2
D: TRBD2
CDR3: CASSLFGGGPTGELFF
DNA: TGTGCCAGCAGCTTATTTGGCGGGGGGCCCACCGGGGAGCTGTTTTTT

V: TRBV9
size: NA
J: TRBJ2-7
D: TRBD1
CDR3: CASSAGQGAPYEQYF
DNA: TGTGCCAGCAGCGCGGGACAGGGGGCTCCCTACGAGCAGTACTTC

V: TRBV19
size: once
J: TRBJ1-2
D: NA
CDR3: CCPTPGLSSCEPPF
DNA: TGTTGTCCAACTCCGGGATTATCTTCTTGCGAACCCCCCTTC

V: TRBV4-2
size: NA
J: TRBJ2-2
D: TRBD1
CDR3: CASSQEGGTGANTGELFF
DNA: TGTGCCAGCAGCCAAGAGGGGGGGACAGGGGCCAACACCGGGGAGCTGTTTTTT

V: TRBV30
size: NA
J: TRBJ1-2
D: NA
CDR3: CAWSVGRGRRYGYTF
DNA: TGTGCCTGGAGTGTTGGGAGAGGCAGGAGATATGGCTACACCTTC

V: TRBV19
size: NA
J: TRBJ1-2
D: NA
CDR3: CASSDRDIYGYTF
DNA: TGTGCCAGTAGTGACCGGGACATCTATGGCTACACCTTC

V: TRBV19
size: NA
J: TRBJ1-2
D: TRBD1
CDR3: CASSPNLPGQNYGYTF
DNA: TGTGCCAGTAGTCCCAACCTCCCGGGACAGAACTATGGCTACACCTTC

V: TRBV11-2
size: once
J: TRBJ1-6
D: NA
CDR3: CASSIQANRNSPLHF
DNA: TGTGCCAGCAGCATACAGGCAAATCGTAATTCACCCCTCCACTTT

V: TRBV4-2
size: NA
J: TRBJ1-4
D: TRBD1
CDR3: CASSQHPGQGGEKLFF
DNA: TGTGCCAGCAGCCAACACCCGGGACAGGGAGGGGAAAAACTGTTTTTT

V: TRBV6-4
size: NA
J: TRBJ2-3
D: TRBD2
CDR3: CASSELGGFTDTQYF
DNA: TGTGCCAGCAGTGAGTTGGGGGGGTTCACAGATACGCAGTATTTT

V: TRBV28
size: NA
J: TRBJ1-4
D: TRBD1
CDR3: CASSGTDRGYEKLFF
DNA: TGTGCCAGCAGTGGAACGGACAGGGGATATGAAAAACTGTTTTTT

V: TRBV2
size: NA
J: TRBJ2-5
D: TRBD1
CDR3: CASSTLRQGANQETQYF
DNA: TGTGCCAGCAGTACCCTTAGACAGGGGGCCAACCAAGAGACCCAGTACTTC

V: TRBV7-9
size: NA
J: TRBJ1-4
D: TRBD1
CDR3: CASSGRGQGDPRSEKLFF
DNA: TGTGCCAGCAGCGGACGGGGGCAGGGGGACCCGAGGAGTGAAAAACTGTTTTTT

V: TRBV3-1/TRBV3-2
size: NA
J: TRBJ1-1
D: NA
CDR3: CASSQDQSNTEAFF
DNA: TGTGCCAGCAGCCAAGATCAGTCGAACACTGAAGCTTTCTTT

V: TRBV5-4
size: NA
J: TRBJ2-5
D: NA
CDR3: CASSFYVGGQETQYF
DNA: TGTGCCAGCAGCTTCTATGTCGGAGGGCAAGAGACCCAGTACTTC

V: TRBV19
size: NA
J: TRBJ1-1
D: NA
CDR3: CASSMAGPGTEAFF
DNA: TGTGCCAGTAGTATGGCGGGGCCGGGGACTGAAGCTTTCTTT

V: TRBV4-1
size: NA
J: TRBJ1-2
D: TRBD1
CDR3: CASSQGTGGTLYGYTF
DNA: TGCGCCAGCAGCCAAGGTACAGGGGGCACCCTCTATGGCTACACCTTC

V: TRBV14
size: NA
J: TRBJ1-5
D: NA
CDR3: CASSQDTQTVNQPQHF
DNA: TGTGCCAGCAGCCAAGATACGCAGACAGTAAATCAGCCCCAGCATTTT

V: TRBV18
size: NA
J: TRBJ2-1
D: TRBD2
CDR3: CASSPRQGLLAGGIHNEQFF
DNA: TGTGCCAGCTCACCACGCCAGGGGCTTCTAGCGGGGGGAATCCACAATGAGCAGTTCTTC

V: TRBV30
size: NA
J: TRBJ2-7
D: NA
CDR3: CAWGGVAGASPYEQYF
DNA: TGTGCCTGGGGAGGGGTTGCAGGGGCCAGCCCCTACGAGCAGTACTTC

V: TRBV27
size: NA
J: TRBJ2-7
D: TRBD1
CDR3: CASSPPGQSYEQYF
DNA: TGTGCCAGCAGTCCCCCGGGACAGAGCTACGAGCAGTACTTC

V: TRBV7-3
size: NA
J: TRBJ1-2
D: NA
CDR3: CASSLTTGNGYTF
DNA: TGTGCCAGCAGCTTAACGACAGGCAATGGCTACACCTTC

V: TRBV3-1/TRBV3-2
size: NA
J: TRBJ2-7
D: TRBD2
CDR3: CASSQETSGGKYEQYF
DNA: TGTGCCAGCAGCCAAGAGACTAGCGGGGGGAAATACGAGCAGTACTTC

V: TRBV19
size: once
J: TRBJ1-2
D: TRBD1
CDR3: CASSRTPGQGATGYTF
DNA: TGTGCCAGTAGCCGTACTCCGGGACAGGGGGCGACTGGCTACACCTTC

V: TRBV29-1
size: NA
J: TRBJ2-1
D: TRBD2
CDR3: CSVVSSGGGGPYNEQFF
DNA: TGCAGCGTTGTGAGCAGCGGGGGGGGAGGACCCTACAATGAGCAGTTCTTC

V: TRBV2
size: NA
J: TRBJ1-2
D: TRBD1
CDR3: CARAGTGGFYGYTF
DNA: TGTGCCAGGGCCGGGACAGGGGGCTTCTATGGCTACACCTTC

V: TRBV5-5
size: few
J: TRBJ1-2
D: NA
CDR3: CASSLGRGRSNYGYTF
DNA: TGTGCCAGCAGCTTGGGGAGGGGCAGGTCAAACTATGGCTACACCTTC